Each of the 31 T cell receptor beta chains below was sequenced from the same sample in a study of T cells in Graves' hyperthyroidism and ophthalmopathy. Amplification yielded TCR beta CDR3 regions, with RNA transcripts as the source. The HTBI primer set was used in a first-round RT-PCR of the TCR CDR3. TCRdb itself ran the multiplex PCR reads through MiXCR, one entry per CDR3 protein. Here the sample spans a few hundred thousand distinct CDR3 sequences, less than 25% being singletons. Sequenced sample: blood. These TCRs come from a man aged 18 to 30 with Graves' hyperthyroidism.

The CDR3 nucleotides read TGTGCCAGCAGCGTAGAAGCAGGGGTGGGAACTGAAGCTTTCTTT. Protein: CASSVEAGVGTEAFF. V gene TRBV6-2 or TRBV6-3 combines with J gene TRBJ1-1; D possibly corresponds to TRBD1 (6 bases). This CDR3 region has 15 residues. V was pared by 6 bases and J by 5 bases, with 19 bases between. The germline V gene encodes CDR1 MNHEY and CDR2 SVGEGT.

This clonotype turned up a few times. V and J are TRBV6-1 and TRBJ2-2; a possible D gene is TRBD2 (5 bases). V lost 3 bases and J 3 bases, leaving 14 bases between the germline ends. Germline CDR1 MNHNS, CDR2 SASEGT. The CDR3 contains 16 residues. The chain's CDR3 is CASSDGIIMYTGELFF. CDR3 DNA sequence: TGTGCCAGCAGTGACGGGATTATCATGTACACCGGGGAGCTGTTTTTT.

The V and J genes are TRBV5-1 and TRBJ1-1, with a possible D match to TRBD1 (5 bases). Germline CDR1 SGHRS, CDR2 YFSETQ. The CDR3 loop spans 15 amino acids. With 1 base removed from V and 1 base from J, the gap between germline ends came to 11 bases. CDR3 loop: CASSLNPGRNTEAFF. As DNA, the CDR3 is TGCGCCAGCAGCTTGAATCCAGGGAGGAACACTGAAGCTTTCTTT.

At least ten counts were recorded for this clonotype. The V and J genes are TRBV11-2 and TRBJ2-7; maybe TRBD2 (6 bases). The CDR3 consists of 16 residues. In germline, CDR1 is SGHAT, CDR2 FQNNGV. The V gene lost 0 bases and the J gene lost 1 base, with 13 bases spanning the gap. The CDR3 loop reads CASSLDRTGRSYEQYF. CDR3 nucleotides: TGTGCCAGCAGCTTAGATCGAACGGGGAGGTCCTACGAGCAGTACTTC. Using reference TRBV11-2 and TRBJ2-7 for the parts outside the CDR3, the full variable domain is EAGVAQSPRYKIIEKRQSVAFWCNPISGHATLYWYQQILGQGPKLLIQFQNNGVVDDSQLPKDRFSAERLKGVDSTLKIQPAKLEDSAVYLCASSLDRTGRSYEQYFGPGTRLTVT.

This clonotype was recorded many times. The chain joins TRBV7-9 to TRBJ1-5, with no clear D. CDR1 is SEHNR and CDR2 is FQNEAQ in the germline V gene (reference sequence). CDR3 length: 13 residues. V shed 5 bases and J shed 7 bases, with 12 bases lying between them. The CDR3 DNA is TGTGCCAGCAGCCCCGCCCGGAACCAGCCCCAGCATTTT. Its translation: CASSPARNQPQHF.

The V and J genes are TRBV6-1 and TRBJ1-2, with D unresolved. V gave up 4 bases and J gave up 2 bases, with 17 bases separating them. This CDR3 is built from 16 residues. Per germline, CDR1 MNHNS and CDR2 SASEGT. The CDR3, as DNA: TGTGCCAGCAGTGGATACTACGAGCTCGGGAACTATGGCTACACCTTC. This encodes CASSGYYELGNYGYTF.

The chain joins TRBV27 to TRBJ2-3, with 14 bases matching TRBD2. V lost 4 bases and J lost 6; bases outside the gene matches: 12. Germline-derived CDR1 and CDR2 are MNHEY and SMNVEV (reference sequence). CDR3 length equals 18 residues. CDR3 bases: TGTGCCAGCAGTTCAAATGGACTAGCGGGGGGCCCCAGGGATACGCAGTATTTT. It is translated as CASSSNGLAGGPRDTQYF.

The chain recombines TRBV6-1 with TRBJ2-7; D call uncertain. Trimming removed 2 bases from V and 0 bases from J, with 5 bases in between. The CDR3 length is 13 residues. Germline values: CDR1 MNHNS, CDR2 SASEGT. This chain's CDR3 is CASSERGSYEQYF. CDR3 DNA sequence: TGTGCCAGCAGTGAACGAGGCTCCTACGAGCAGTACTTC.

This chain connects TRBV11-1 to TRBJ1-2; no reliable D call. The CDR3 runs 16 residues. V was trimmed by 1 base and J by 0 bases, leaving 12 bases between them. Germline CDR1 and CDR2: SGHAT and FQDESV (reference sequence). CDR3 nucleotides: TGTGCCAGCAGCTTAGAAGGCCGCAAGGCTAACTATGGCTACACCTTC. This gives the protein CASSLEGRKANYGYTF.

This clonotype was detected a few times. V usage is TRBV27 and J usage is TRBJ2-7; 7 bases map to TRBD1. The V gene end was trimmed by 4 bases and the J gene end by 2 bases; junction bases not matched to a gene: 11. This CDR3 is 16 amino acids long. The germline CDR1 and CDR2 sequences are MNHEY and SMNVEV (reference sequence). The CDR3, as DNA: TGTGCCAGCAGTTCCAGACCTCAGGGGGTTCCCTACGAGCAGTACTTC. It codes for CASSSRPQGVPYEQYF.

This sequence joins TRBV5-1 and TRBJ2-2; 9 nucleotides match TRBD2. This CDR3 has 15 residues. Unmatched junction bases numbered 7, after V lost 5 bases and J lost 5 bases. The V gene's germline CDR1 is SGHRS and CDR2 YFSETQ. The CDR3 DNA is TGCGCCAGCAGATTAGCGGGAGAGAAAACCGGGGAGCTGTTTTTT. This codes for CASRLAGEKTGELFF.

In this sample, this clonotype turned up many times. V usage is TRBV4-2 and J usage is TRBJ1-1; D is possibly TRBD1 (5 bases). The germline V gene has CDR1 LGHNA and CDR2 YNFKEQ. V was cut by 0 bases and J by 4 bases, with 12 bases left in between. The CDR3 runs to 15 residues. CDR3 sequence reads: CASSQDVTGGTEAFF. DNA of the CDR3: TGTGCCAGCAGCCAAGATGTGACGGGGGGCACTGAAGCTTTCTTT.

This clonotype has ten or more counts. The chain employs TRBV10-3 and TRBJ2-6, with a tentative D call TRBD2 (6 bases). Trimming took 4 bases from V and 1 from J, leaving 11 bases between them. The CDR3 sequence is 16 residues long. CDR1 and CDR2 (germline): ENHRY, SYGVKD. In DNA form, the CDR3 reads TGTGCCATCAGTGGCTTGGAGGGATCTGGGGCCAACGTCCTGACTTTC. Encoded protein: CAISGLEGSGANVLTF.

At least ten counts were recorded for this clonotype. The chain uses TRBV19 and TRBJ1-1; 9 bases are shared with TRBD1. Germline V gene data show CDR1 as LNHDA and CDR2 as SQIVND (reference sequence). With V trimmed by 3 bases and J by 7 bases, 12 bases remained unmatched. The CDR3 totals 16 residues. In DNA, the CDR3 is TGTGCCAGTAGTATCGTCAGGACAGGGGTACGGGTTGAAGCTTTCTTT. It yields the protein CASSIVRTGVRVEAFF.

This clonotype was found once. The chain employs TRBV12-3 or TRBV12-4 and TRBJ2-7, with a tentative D call TRBD1 (5 bases). CDR3 length equals 14 residues. Trimming took 6 bases from V and 3 from J, leaving 15 bases between them. CDR3 region: CASSLSGQLYEQYF. In DNA, the CDR3 is TGTGCCAGCAGCTTGTCCGGACAACTCTACGAGCAGTACTTC.

The chain employs TRBV2 and TRBJ1-1; D gene uncertain. Trimming cost V 7 bases and J 2 bases, with 11 bases left between them. Per the germline V gene, CDR1 is SNHLY and CDR2 is FYNNEI. This CDR3 comprises 13 residues. CDR3: CASKTEVNTEAFF. As DNA, the CDR3 is TGTGCCAGCAAAACGGAGGTCAACACTGAAGCTTTCTTT.

Here the CDR3 reads CASSPTAPNYGYTF. The DNA for the CDR3 is TGTGCCAGCAGCCCGACAGCCCCTAACTATGGCTACACCTTC. The rearrangement uses TRBV12-3 or TRBV12-4 and TRBJ1-2, with D possibly being TRBD1 (5 bases). The CDR3 loop spans 14 amino acids. V lost 6 bases, J lost 0 bases, and 11 bases lay in between.

The V and J genes are TRBV10-3 and TRBJ2-7; possibly TRBD1 or TRBD2 for D (5 bases each). The CDR3 totals 15 residues. Germline lookup yields CDR1 ENHRY and CDR2 SYGVKD. The germline V and J ends were trimmed by 3 bases and 9 bases, with 21 bases remaining between them. CDR3 sequence: CAISDAEVRRRGQYF. For the CDR3, the DNA is TGTGCCATCAGTGATGCGGAGGTGCGGCGAAGGGGGCAGTACTTC.

This clonotype has only a few counts. Given a much more abundant clone one base away, this may be a read error. The genes are TRBV6-5 and TRBJ1-3; D not certain. CDR3 length: 14 amino acids. CDR1 and CDR2 (germline): MNHEY, SVGAGI. The CDR3 loop reads CASSYAGSGNTMYF. As DNA, the CDR3 is TGTGCCAGCAGTTACGCGGGCTCTGGAAACACCATGTATTTT.

The chain couples TRBV4-1 to TRBJ1-2; 8 bases match TRBD1. The germline V gene has CDR1 MGHRA and CDR2 YSYEKL. The CDR3 runs 13 residues. V shed 2 bases and J 8 bases; nucleotides not matched to a gene: 4. CDR3 in amino acids: CASSQPGGGGYTF. CDR3 nucleotide sequence: TGCGCCAGCAGCCAACCAGGGGGCGGAGGCTACACCTTC.

This clonotype was counted at least ten times. The gene calls are TRBV28 and TRBJ2-7; 10 positions agree with TRBD2. The CDR3 length is 18 residues. CDR1 MDHEN and CDR2 SYDVKM come from the germline V gene. J lost 2 bases, V lost 4 bases, and 14 bases had no gene match. The CDR3 sequence: CASSSSRTSGAPTYEQYF. The CDR3, as DNA: TGTGCCAGCAGTTCCTCGAGGACTAGCGGAGCACCCACCTACGAGCAGTACTTC. Filled out from reference TRBV28 and TRBJ2-7, the complete variable domain reads DVKVTQSSRYLVKRTGEKVFLECVQDMDHENMFWYRQDPGLGLRLIYFSYDVKMKEKGDIPEGYSVSREKKERFSLILESASTNQTSMYLCASSSSRTSGAPTYEQYFGPGTRLTVT.

The rearrangement uses TRBV11-2 and TRBJ1-1; no clear D. Trimming took off 5 bases at V and 3 bases at J, with 13 bases between the two ends. The CDR3 loop spans 14 amino acids. The germline V gene encodes CDR1 SGHAT and CDR2 FQNNGV. The CDR3 spells CASSPSGWDTEAFF. The CDR3, as DNA: TGTGCCAGCAGCCCCTCCGGTTGGGACACTGAAGCTTTCTTT.

This clonotype was seen many times. The J gene is TRBJ2-2, the V gene TRBV6-5, with TRBD1 matching 12 bases. The ends lost 6 bases at V and 4 bases at J; junction bases unmatched: 9. The CDR3 is 17 residues long. The germline V gene has CDR1 MNHEY and CDR2 SVGAGI. CDR3 nucleotide sequence: TGTGCCAGCAGCTACCGGGACAGGGGGCTTGGCACCGGGGAGCTGTTTTTT. Residues: CASSYRDRGLGTGELFF.

CDR3 bases: TGTGCCAGCAGTCCCGGGACTAGCGGGAGGGAATATGAGACCCAGTACTTC. Residues: CASSPGTSGREYETQYF. The chain employs TRBV27 and TRBJ2-5; 16 bases are a match to TRBD2. CDR3 length: 17 amino acids. In germline, CDR1 is MNHEY, CDR2 SMNVEV (reference sequence). Germline trimming cut 5 bases from V and 5 bases from J; bases unmatched to any gene: 8.

There are many counts of this clonotype. The V gene is TRBV28, the J gene TRBJ2-7; a possible D gene is TRBD1 (5 bases). CDR1 MDHEN and CDR2 SYDVKM come from the germline V gene. This CDR3 has 12 residues. The V end lost 5 bases, the J end lost 5 bases, and 10 bases lay between the germline ends. The CDR3 DNA sequence: TGTGCCAGCAGTGCTGGGGCGAACGAGCAGTACTTC. Its translation: CASSAGANEQYF.

Remarks on this clonotype: An end of the junction does not agree with germline; a read error may underlie this. The rearrangement uses TRBV20-1 and TRBJ1-1; D remains ambiguous. In germline, CDR1 is DFQATT, CDR2 SNEGSKA (reference sequence). CDR3 length equals 16 residues. The CDR3 DNA reads as TGCAGTGCTAGGATAGTGGCCTGGGTCCTGAACACTGATGCTTTCTTT. It specifies CSARIVAWVLNTDAFF.

This clonotype was detected ten times or more. V gene TRBV6-5 combines with J gene TRBJ2-2; D might be TRBD1 or TRBD2, each matching 5 bases. Trimming stripped 0 bases from V and 6 bases from J, with 8 bases between. CDR3 length: 14 residues. From germline, CDR1 is MNHEY and CDR2 SVGAGI. CDR3 in DNA: TGTGCCAGCAGTTACTCGCAGGGAGCCGGGGAGCTGTTTTTT. Its protein product is CASSYSQGAGELFF.

The chain links TRBV10-3 to TRBJ1-2; D unclear. Germline CDR1 reads ENHRY; CDR2 reads SYGVKD. This CDR3 is 14 amino acids long. The V end lost 3 bases, the J end lost 2 bases, and 10 bases lay between the germline ends. Here the CDR3 DNA reads TGTGCCATCAGTGAAAACGCCCAGAACTATGGCTACACCTTC. This encodes CAISENAQNYGYTF.

This clonotype occurred a few times. Sequence at one end of the junction differs from germline and may be a read error. The chain joins TRBV28 to TRBJ1-5, with 7 bases lining up with TRBD1. The CDR3 runs to 14 residues. Germline V gene data show CDR1 as MDHEN and CDR2 as SYDVKM. CDR3 amino acids: CASSRDSLNQPQRF. The CDR3 nucleotides are TGTGCCAGCAGCCGGGACAGTCTCAATCAGCCCCAGCGTTTT.

The sample holds many counts of this clonotype. The chain is built from TRBV18 and TRBJ1-2, with D unresolved. Germline V CDR1 and CDR2: KGHSH, LQKENI. The CDR3 is made up of 13 amino acids. V was shortened by 4 bases and J by 6 bases, with 12 bases between the two germline ends. Here the CDR3 DNA reads TGTGCCAGCTCACGCACAGCCCTGGATGGCTACACCTTC. Encoded protein: CASSRTALDGYTF.

Here the CDR3 reads CASSESEGRNEQYF. In nucleotides, the CDR3 is TGTGCCAGCAGTGAATCTGAGGGTCGGAACGAGCAGTACTTC. The V and J genes are TRBV25-1 and TRBJ2-7; D is perhaps TRBD2 (5 bases). CDR3 length equals 14 residues. Germline V CDR1 and CDR2: MGHDK, SYGVNS. Trimming cost V 1 base and J 5 bases, with 12 bases left between them.